Listed below are T cell receptor beta chains from one sample, sequenced in a study of long-term antiretroviral therapy in people with HIV. Sequenced by immunoSEQ multiplex PCR; TCRdb stores in-frame clones only, minus some. The table lists approximately 12,000 clones, 82% of them singletons. This specimen consisted of unsorted PBMCs, obtained roughly 7.9 years after starting antiretroviral therapy. The origin of the receptors is a man aged 50-59 years with HIV. The CDR3 runs from the conserved cysteine through the conserved F or W. The D gene is left open where the match is weak. The listing skips clone size in some rows; elsewhere it reads once, few, many or a size class.

>.|.|TRBJ1-1|TRBV27
CASSLRPRAEAFF
TGTGCCAGCAGTTTACGTCCCAGGGCTGAAGCTTTCTTT
>.|.|TRBJ1-1|TRBV7-2
CASSLGSAQVEAFF
TGTGCCAGCAGCTTAGGGTCCGCCCAGGTTGAAGCTTTCTTT
>TRBD1|.|TRBJ2-7|TRBV13
CASSPRDRGYEQYF
TGTGCCAGCAGCCCCCGGGACAGGGGCTACGAGCAGTACTTC
>TRBD1|.|TRBJ1-1|TRBV4-1
CASSQGPGGLNTEAFF
TGCGCCAGCAGCCAAGGCCCAGGGGGTTTGAACACTGAAGCTTTCTTT
>TRBD1|.|TRBJ2-7|TRBV30
CAWSPGQGIGEQYF
TGTGCCTGGAGTCCGGGACAGGGAATTGGTGAGCAGTACTTC
>.|.|TRBJ2-7|TRBV2
CASSGHGTSSYEQYF
TGTGCCAGCAGTGGGCATGGAACCTCCTCCTACGAGCAGTACTTC
>.|few|TRBJ1-1|TRBV30
CAWSAKRGYTEAFF
TGTGCCTGGAGTGCCAAGAGGGGTTACACTGAAGCTTTCTTT
>.|.|TRBJ1-5|TRBV27
CASSLSRYSNQPQHF
TGTGCCAGCAGCTTGAGTAGGTATAGCAATCAGCCCCAGCATTTT
>TRBD1|.|TRBJ1-1|TRBV5-8
CASSGQANEAFF
TGTGCCAGCAGCGGACAGGCCAATGAAGCTTTCTTT
>TRBD1|few|TRBJ2-7|TRBV2
CASSVQGSSYEQYF
TGTGCCAGCAGTGTACAGGGGTCGAGCTACGAGCAGTACTTC
>.|.|TRBJ2-1|TRBV5-1
CASSLAPYNEQFF
TGCGCCAGCAGCTTGGCCCCTTACAATGAGCAGTTCTTC
>.|.|TRBJ1-1|TRBV28
CATDNIGYTEAFF
TGTGCCACCGACAACATTGGATACACTGAAGCTTTCTTT
>.|.|TRBJ2-1|TRBV11-3
CASSLDLYVAYNEQFF
TGTGCCAGCAGCTTAGATCTGTATGTAGCTTACAATGAGCAGTTCTTC
>.|.|TRBJ2-1|TRBV4-2
CASSQEANEQFF
TGTGCCAGCAGCCAAGAAGCGAATGAGCAGTTCTTC
>.|few|TRBJ2-2|TRBV13
CASSPPYTGELFF
TGTGCCAGCAGCCCCCCCTACACCGGGGAGCTGTTTTTT
>.|.|TRBJ1-3|TRBV12-5
CASGLHIGSISGNTIYF
TGTGCTAGTGGTTTGCATATCGGGTCAATCTCTGGAAACACCATATATTTT
>.|.|TRBJ2-7|TRBV20-1
CSAKGLDEQYF
TGCAGTGCTAAAGGGCTCGACGAGCAGTACTTC
>TRBD1|.|TRBJ2-2|TRBV7-9
CASSPGQQNTGELFF
TGTGCCAGCAGTCCGGGACAGCAGAACACCGGGGAGCTGTTTTTT
>.|.|TRBJ2-7|TRBV5-6
CASSPGGTGIGEQYF
TGTGCCAGCAGCCCAGGAGGTACAGGGATCGGGGAGCAGTACTTC
>TRBD1|.|TRBJ1-2|TRBV27
CASSLSTGRNYGYTF
TGTGCCAGCAGTTTATCGACAGGGCGGAACTATGGCTACACCTTC
>.|.|TRBJ1-4|TRBV5-6
CASSSRLDLATNEKLFF
TGTGCCAGCAGCTCTAGACTCGACCTAGCAACTAATGAAAAACTGTTTTTT
>TRBD1|.|TRBJ2-2|TRBV15
CATSKTGAVTGELFF
TGTGCCACCAGCAAGACAGGGGCTGTCACCGGGGAGCTGTTTTTT
>.|.|TRBJ1-1|TRBV9
CASSLESGAGAGGGTEAFF
TGTGCCAGCAGCCTTGAGAGTGGGGCAGGGGCTGGGGGTGGCACTGAAGCTTTCTTT
>.|.|TRBJ2-3|TRBV27
CASSLTRTDTQYF
TGTGCCAGCAGTTTAACTAGGACAGATACGCAGTATTTT
>TRBD1|.|TRBJ1-2|TRBV14
CASSQATGQGNYGYTF
TGTGCCAGCAGCCAAGCTACCGGACAGGGTAACTATGGCTACACCTTC
>.|once|TRBJ1-1|TRBV14
CASSQAYTEAFF
TGTGCCAGCAGCCAAGCATACACTGAAGCTTTCTTT
>.|few|TRBJ1-2|TRBV30
CAWSDRLNYGYTF
TGTGCCTGGAGTGACCGCCTTAACTATGGCTACACCTTC
>.|few|TRBJ1-1|TRBV7-9
CASSFSGDTGAEAFF
TGTGCCAGCAGCTTTTCGGGGGACACCGGCGCTGAAGCTTTCTTT
>TRBD2|.|TRBJ2-1|TRBV6-5
CASSYSMAGAYNEQFF
TGTGCCAGCAGTTACTCGATGGCGGGGGCCTACAATGAGCAGTTCTTC
>.|.|TRBJ1-2|TRBV28
CASSPLEGVNYGYTF
TGTGCCAGCAGTCCCCTGGAGGGGGTTAACTATGGCTACACCTTC
>.|.|TRBJ2-7|TRBV27
CASSQGSSYEQYF
TGTGCCAGCAGTCAGGGGTCCTCCTACGAGCAGTACTTC
>.|.|TRBJ2-7|TRBV30
CAWSAGISYEQYF
TGTGCCTGGAGTGCCGGGATCTCCTACGAGCAGTACTTC
>TRBD1|medium-sized|TRBJ2-7|TRBV4-1
CASSPLGTGTYEQYF
TGCGCCAGCAGCCCCCTCGGGACAGGGACCTACGAGCAGTACTTC
>TRBD1|.|TRBJ2-2|TRBV11-2
CASSFQGAGTGELFF
TGTGCCAGCAGCTTTCAGGGGGCAGGAACCGGGGAGCTGTTTTTT
>TRBD1|.|TRBJ2-5|TRBV5-1
CASSLVGTGSETQYF
TGCGCCAGCAGCTTGGTTGGGACAGGTTCAGAGACCCAGTACTTC
>TRBD1|.|TRBJ2-1|TRBV19
CASSIGTGAKEQFF
TGTGCCAGTAGTATAGGGACAGGGGCAAAAGAGCAGTTCTTC